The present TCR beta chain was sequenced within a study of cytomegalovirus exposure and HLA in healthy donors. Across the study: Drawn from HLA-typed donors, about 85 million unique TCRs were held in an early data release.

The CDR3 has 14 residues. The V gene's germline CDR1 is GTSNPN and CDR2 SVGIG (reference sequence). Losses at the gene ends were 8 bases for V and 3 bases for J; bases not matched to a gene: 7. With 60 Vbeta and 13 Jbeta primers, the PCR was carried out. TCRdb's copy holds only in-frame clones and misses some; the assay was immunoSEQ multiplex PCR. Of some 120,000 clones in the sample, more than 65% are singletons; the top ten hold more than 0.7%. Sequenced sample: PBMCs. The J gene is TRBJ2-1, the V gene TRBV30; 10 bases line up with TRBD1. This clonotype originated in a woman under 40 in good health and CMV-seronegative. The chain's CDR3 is CASIRDRGYNEQFF. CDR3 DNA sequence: TGTGCCAGTATCCGGGACAGGGGCTACAATGAGCAGTTCTTC.